The clone carrying this T cell receptor (beta chain) was observed a few times. The entry originates in a study of blood T cell repertoires in COVID-19. Study background: Donors in the United States, Italy and Spain gave samples during acute or convalescent COVID-19. Sources were T cells, B-cell-depleted T cells, or PBMCs; the material itself was cDNA or gDNA.

The Seattle patients, enrolled during active infection, were followed longitudinally. The authors' processing: Reference gene primer amplification gave estimated nucleated cell counts. TCRdb's table, derived via immunoSEQ multiplex PCR, lists solely in-frame clones and lacks some. Clone size and the V and J calls come from that table; the DNA yielded D and trimming. The sample lists about 370,000 clones, 87% occurring once. Germline V gene data show CDR1 as SQVTM and CDR2 as ANQGSEA. The CDR3 is 15 amino acids. Trimming removed 4 bases from V and 4 bases from J; junction bases left unmatched: 7. This TCR came from a young woman with COVID-19, enrolled during active disease. V usage is TRBV29-1 and J usage is TRBJ2-6, with TRBD1 matching over 7 bases. Source material: peripheral blood. The CDR3 is CSVVEGAPGANVLTF. The CDR3 coding sequence is TGCAGCGTTGTCGAGGGGGCGCCCGGGGCCAACGTCCTGACTTTC.